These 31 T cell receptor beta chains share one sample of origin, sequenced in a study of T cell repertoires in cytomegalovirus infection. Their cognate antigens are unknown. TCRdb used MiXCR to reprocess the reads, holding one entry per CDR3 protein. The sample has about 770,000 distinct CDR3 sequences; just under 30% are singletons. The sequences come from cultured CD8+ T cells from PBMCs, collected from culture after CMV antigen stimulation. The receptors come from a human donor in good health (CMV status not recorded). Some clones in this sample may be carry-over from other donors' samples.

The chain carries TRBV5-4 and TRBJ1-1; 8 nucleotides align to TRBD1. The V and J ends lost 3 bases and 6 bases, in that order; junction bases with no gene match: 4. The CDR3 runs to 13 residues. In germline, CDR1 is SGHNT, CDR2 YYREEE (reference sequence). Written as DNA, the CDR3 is TGTGCCAGCAGCTCCCAGGGGGCGGCTGAAGCTTTCTTT. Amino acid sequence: CASSSQGAAEAFF. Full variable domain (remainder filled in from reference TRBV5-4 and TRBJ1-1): ETGVTQSPTHLIKTRGQQVTLRCSSQSGHNTVSWYQQALGQGPQFIFQYYREEENGRGNFPPRFSGLQFPNYSSELNVNALELDDSALYLCASSSQGAAEAFFGQGTRLTVV.

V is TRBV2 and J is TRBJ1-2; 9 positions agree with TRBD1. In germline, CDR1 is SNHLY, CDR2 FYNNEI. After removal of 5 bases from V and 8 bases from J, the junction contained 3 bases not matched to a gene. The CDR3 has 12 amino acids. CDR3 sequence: CASSTGGGGYTF. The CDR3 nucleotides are TGTGCCAGCAGTACAGGGGGCGGGGGCTACACCTTC.

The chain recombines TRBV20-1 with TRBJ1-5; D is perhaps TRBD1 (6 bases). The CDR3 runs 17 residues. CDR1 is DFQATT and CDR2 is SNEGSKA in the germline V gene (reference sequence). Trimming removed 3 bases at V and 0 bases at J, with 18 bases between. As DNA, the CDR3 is TGCAGTGCTAGGGACACATACAGGGAGACTAGCAATCAGCCCCAGCATTTT. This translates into CSARDTYRETSNQPQHF.

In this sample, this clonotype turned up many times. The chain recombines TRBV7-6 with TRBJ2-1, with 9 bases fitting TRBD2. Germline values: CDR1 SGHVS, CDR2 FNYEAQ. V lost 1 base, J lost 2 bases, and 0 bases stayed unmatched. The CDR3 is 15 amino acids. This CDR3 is CASSLGGGAYNEQFF. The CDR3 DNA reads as TGTGCCAGCAGCTTAGGCGGGGGGGCCTACAATGAGCAGTTCTTC.

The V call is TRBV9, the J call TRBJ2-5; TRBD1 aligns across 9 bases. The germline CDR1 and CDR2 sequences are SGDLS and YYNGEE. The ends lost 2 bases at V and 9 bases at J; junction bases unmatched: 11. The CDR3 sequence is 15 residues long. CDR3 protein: CASSVGWTGVESQYF. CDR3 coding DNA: TGTGCCAGCAGCGTGGGGTGGACAGGGGTTGAGTCCCAGTACTTC.

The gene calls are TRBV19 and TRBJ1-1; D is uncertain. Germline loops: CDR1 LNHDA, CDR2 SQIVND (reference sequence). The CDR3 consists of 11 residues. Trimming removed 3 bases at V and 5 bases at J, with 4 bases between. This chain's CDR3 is CASSIATEAFF. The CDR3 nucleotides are TGTGCCAGTAGTATTGCTACTGAAGCTTTCTTT. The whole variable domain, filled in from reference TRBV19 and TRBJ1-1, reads DGGITQSPKYLFRKEGQNVTLSCEQNLNHDAMYWYRQDPGQGLRLIYYSQIVNDFQKGDIAEGYSVSREKKESFPLTVTSAQKNPTAFYLCASSIATEAFFGQGTRLTVV.

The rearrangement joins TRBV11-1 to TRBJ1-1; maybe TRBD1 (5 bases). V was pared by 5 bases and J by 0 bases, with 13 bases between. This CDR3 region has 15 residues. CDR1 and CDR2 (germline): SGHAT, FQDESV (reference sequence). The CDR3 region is CASSLGRGLNTEAFF. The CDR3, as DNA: TGTGCCAGCAGCCTAGGGCGGGGCTTGAACACTGAAGCTTTCTTT.

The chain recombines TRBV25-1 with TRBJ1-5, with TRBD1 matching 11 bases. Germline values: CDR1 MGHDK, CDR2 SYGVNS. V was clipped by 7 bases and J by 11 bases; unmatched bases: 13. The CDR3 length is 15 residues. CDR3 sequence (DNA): TGTGCCAGCAACGGGACAGGGGGTTGTTGGGGGGCCCAGCATTTT. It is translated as CASNGTGGCWGAQHF.

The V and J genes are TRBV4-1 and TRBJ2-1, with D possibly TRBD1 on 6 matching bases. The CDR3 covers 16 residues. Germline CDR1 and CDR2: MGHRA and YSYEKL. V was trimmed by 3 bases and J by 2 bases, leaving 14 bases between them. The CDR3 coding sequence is TGCGCCAGCAGCCAGGCTGGGACAAATCCCTACAATGAGCAGTTCTTC. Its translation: CASSQAGTNPYNEQFF.

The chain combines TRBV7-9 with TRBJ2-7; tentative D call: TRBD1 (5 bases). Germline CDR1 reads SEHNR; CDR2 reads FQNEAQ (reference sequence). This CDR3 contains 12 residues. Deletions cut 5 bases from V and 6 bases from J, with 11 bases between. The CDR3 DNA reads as TGTGCCAGCAGCCTCGACAGATTCGAGCAGTACGTC. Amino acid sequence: CASSLDRFEQYV.

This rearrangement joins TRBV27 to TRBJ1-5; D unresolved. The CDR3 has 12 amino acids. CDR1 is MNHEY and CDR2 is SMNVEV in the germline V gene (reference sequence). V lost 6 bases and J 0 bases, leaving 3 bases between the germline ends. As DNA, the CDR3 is TGTGCCAGCAGGTCTAGCAATCAGCCCCAGCATTTT. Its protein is CASRSSNQPQHF.

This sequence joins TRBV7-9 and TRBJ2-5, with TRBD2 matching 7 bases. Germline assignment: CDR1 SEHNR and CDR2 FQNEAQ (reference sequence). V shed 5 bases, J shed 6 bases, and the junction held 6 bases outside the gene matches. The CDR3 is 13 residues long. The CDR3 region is CASSGTNPKTQYF. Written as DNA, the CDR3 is TGTGCCAGCAGCGGGACTAACCCCAAGACCCAGTACTTC.

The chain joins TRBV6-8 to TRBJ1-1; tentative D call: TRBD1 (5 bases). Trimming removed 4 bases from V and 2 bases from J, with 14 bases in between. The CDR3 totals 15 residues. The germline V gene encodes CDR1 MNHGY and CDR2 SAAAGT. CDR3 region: CASSFQDIVNTEAFF. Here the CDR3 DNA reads TGTGCCAGCAGTTTTCAGGACATCGTAAACACTGAAGCTTTCTTT.

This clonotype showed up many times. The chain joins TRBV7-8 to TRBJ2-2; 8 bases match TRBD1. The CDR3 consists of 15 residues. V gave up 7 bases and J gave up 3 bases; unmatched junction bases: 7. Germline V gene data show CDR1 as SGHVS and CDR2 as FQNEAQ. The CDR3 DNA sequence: TGTGCCAGCAACGATGGACAGGGCCACACCGGGGAGCTGTTTTTT. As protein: CASNDGQGHTGELFF.

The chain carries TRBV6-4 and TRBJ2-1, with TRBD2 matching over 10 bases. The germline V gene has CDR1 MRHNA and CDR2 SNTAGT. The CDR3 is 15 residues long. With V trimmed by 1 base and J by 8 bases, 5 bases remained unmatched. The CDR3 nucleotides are TGTGCCAGCAGTGACTACAGCGGGGGGGCGTATGAGCAGTTCTTC. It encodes CASSDYSGGAYEQFF.

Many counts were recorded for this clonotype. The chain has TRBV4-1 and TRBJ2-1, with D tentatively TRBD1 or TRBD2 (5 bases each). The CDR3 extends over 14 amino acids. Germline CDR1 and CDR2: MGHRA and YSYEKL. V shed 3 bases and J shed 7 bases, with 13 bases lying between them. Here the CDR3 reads CASSHSEGRNEQFF. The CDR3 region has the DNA TGCGCCAGCAGCCACAGCGAGGGGCGTAATGAGCAGTTCTTC.

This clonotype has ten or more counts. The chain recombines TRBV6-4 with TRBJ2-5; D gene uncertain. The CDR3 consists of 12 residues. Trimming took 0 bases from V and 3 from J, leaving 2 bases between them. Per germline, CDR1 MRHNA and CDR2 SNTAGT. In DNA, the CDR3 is TGTGCCAGCAGTGACTCGAAAGAGACCCAGTACTTC. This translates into CASSDSKETQYF.

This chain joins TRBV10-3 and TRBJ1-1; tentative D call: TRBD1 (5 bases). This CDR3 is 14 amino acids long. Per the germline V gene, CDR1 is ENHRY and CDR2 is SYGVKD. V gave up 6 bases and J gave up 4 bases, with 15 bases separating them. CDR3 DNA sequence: TGTGCCATCAGGGTCCAGGGTGGTGGCACTGAAGCTTTCTTT. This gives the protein CAIRVQGGGTEAFF.

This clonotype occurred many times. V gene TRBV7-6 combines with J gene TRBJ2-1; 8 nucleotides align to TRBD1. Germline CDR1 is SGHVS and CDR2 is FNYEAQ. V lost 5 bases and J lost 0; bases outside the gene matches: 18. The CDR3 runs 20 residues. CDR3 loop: CASSSLNIMGQASSYNEQFF. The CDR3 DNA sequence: TGTGCCAGCAGCAGCTTAAATATCATGGGACAGGCCAGCTCCTACAATGAGCAGTTCTTC. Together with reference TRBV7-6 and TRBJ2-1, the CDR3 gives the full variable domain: GAGVSQSPRYKVTKRGQDVALRCDPISGHVSLYWYRQALGQGPEFLTYFNYEAQQDKSGLPNDRFSAERPEGSISTLTIQRTEQRDSAMYRCASSSLNIMGQASSYNEQFFGPGTRLTVL.

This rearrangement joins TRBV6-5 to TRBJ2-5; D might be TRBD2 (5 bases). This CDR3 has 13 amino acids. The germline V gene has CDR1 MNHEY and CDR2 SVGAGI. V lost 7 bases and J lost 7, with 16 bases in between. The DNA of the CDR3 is TGTGCCAGCACCGCGACCGAGGCGGGGACCCAGTACTTC. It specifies CASTATEAGTQYF.

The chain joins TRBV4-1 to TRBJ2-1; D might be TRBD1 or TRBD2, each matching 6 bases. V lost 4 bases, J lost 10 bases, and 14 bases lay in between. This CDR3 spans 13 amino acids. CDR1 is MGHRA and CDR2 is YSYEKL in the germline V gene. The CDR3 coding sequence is TGCGCCAGCAGCCGAGGGGGGACTCAAGAGCAGTTCTTC. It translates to CASSRGGTQEQFF.

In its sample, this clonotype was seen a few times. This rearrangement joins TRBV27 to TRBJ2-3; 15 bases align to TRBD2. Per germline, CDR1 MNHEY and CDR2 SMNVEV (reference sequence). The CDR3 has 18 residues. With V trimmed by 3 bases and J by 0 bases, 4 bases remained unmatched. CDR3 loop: CASSFGTSGGLSTDTQYF. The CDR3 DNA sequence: TGTGCCAGCAGTTTCGGGACTAGCGGGGGGTTAAGCACAGATACGCAGTATTTT.

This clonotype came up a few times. The CDR3 DNA is TGTGCCAGCGGACGCCCGGAACAGGGTTACGAGCAGTACTTC. As protein: CASGRPEQGYEQYF. The V and J genes are TRBV7-8 and TRBJ2-7; perhaps TRBD1 as D (6 bases). Germline assignment: CDR1 SGHVS and CDR2 FQNEAQ. CDR3 size: 14 residues. Trimming took off 8 bases at V and 4 bases at J, with 18 bases between the two ends. Complete variable domain (other parts from reference TRBV7-8 and TRBJ2-7): GAGVSQSPRYKVAKRGQDVALRCDPISGHVSLFWYQQALGQGPEFLTYFQNEAQLDKSGLPSDRFFAERPEGSVSTLKIQRTQQEDSAVYLCASGRPEQGYEQYFGPGTRLTVT.

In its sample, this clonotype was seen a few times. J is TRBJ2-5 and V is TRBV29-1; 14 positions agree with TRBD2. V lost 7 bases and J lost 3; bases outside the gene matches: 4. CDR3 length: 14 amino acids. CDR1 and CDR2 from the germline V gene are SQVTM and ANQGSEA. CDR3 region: CSAGLAGDKETQYF. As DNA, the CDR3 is TGCAGCGCGGGACTAGCGGGGGATAAAGAGACCCAGTACTTC.

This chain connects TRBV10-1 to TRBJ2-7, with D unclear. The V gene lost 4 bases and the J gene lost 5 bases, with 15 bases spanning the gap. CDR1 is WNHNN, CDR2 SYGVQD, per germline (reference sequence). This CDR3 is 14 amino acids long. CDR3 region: CASSVAFPSDEQYF. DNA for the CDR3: TGCGCCAGCAGTGTGGCGTTTCCCTCGGACGAGCAGTACTTC.

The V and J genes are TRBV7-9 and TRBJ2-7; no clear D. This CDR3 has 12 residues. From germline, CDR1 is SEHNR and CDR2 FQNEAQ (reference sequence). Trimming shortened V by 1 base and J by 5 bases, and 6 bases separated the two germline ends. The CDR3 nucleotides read TGTGCCAGCAGCTTAGTCCCAAACGAGCAGTACGTC. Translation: CASSLVPNEQYV.

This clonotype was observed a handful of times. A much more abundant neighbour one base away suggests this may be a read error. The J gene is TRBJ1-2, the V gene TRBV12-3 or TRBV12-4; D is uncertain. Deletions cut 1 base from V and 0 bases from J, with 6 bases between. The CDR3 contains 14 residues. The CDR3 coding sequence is TGTGCCAGCAGTTTAGGGACCCCTAACTATGGCTACACCTTC. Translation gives CASSLGTPNYGYTF.

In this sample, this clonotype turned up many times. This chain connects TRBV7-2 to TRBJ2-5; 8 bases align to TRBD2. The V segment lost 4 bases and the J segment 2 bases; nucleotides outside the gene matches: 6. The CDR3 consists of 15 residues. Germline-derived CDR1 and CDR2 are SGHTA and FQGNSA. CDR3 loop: CASSSHGLAQETQYF. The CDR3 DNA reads TGTGCCAGCAGCTCACATGGACTAGCACAAGAGACCCAGTACTTC.

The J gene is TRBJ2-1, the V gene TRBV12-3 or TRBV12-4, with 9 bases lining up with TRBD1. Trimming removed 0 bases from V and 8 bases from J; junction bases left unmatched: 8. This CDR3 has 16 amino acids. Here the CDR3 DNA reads TGTGCCAGCAGTTTAGCCGGGACAGGGTGGAGGGATGAGCAGTTCTTC. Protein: CASSLAGTGWRDEQFF.

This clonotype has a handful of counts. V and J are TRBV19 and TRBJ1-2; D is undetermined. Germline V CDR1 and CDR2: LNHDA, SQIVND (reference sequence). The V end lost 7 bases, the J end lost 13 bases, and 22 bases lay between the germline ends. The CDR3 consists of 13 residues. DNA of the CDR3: TGTGCCAGTACCCCTGCGGGTGGCCCGGTAGGCACCTTC. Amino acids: CASTPAGGPVGTF.

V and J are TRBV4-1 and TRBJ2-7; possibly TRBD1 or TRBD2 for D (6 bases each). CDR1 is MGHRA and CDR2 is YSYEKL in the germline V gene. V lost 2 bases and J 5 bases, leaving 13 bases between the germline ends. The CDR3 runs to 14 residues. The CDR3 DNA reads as TGCGCCAGCAGCCAAATTACAGGGAGGAACGAGCAGTACTTC. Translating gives CASSQITGRNEQYF.